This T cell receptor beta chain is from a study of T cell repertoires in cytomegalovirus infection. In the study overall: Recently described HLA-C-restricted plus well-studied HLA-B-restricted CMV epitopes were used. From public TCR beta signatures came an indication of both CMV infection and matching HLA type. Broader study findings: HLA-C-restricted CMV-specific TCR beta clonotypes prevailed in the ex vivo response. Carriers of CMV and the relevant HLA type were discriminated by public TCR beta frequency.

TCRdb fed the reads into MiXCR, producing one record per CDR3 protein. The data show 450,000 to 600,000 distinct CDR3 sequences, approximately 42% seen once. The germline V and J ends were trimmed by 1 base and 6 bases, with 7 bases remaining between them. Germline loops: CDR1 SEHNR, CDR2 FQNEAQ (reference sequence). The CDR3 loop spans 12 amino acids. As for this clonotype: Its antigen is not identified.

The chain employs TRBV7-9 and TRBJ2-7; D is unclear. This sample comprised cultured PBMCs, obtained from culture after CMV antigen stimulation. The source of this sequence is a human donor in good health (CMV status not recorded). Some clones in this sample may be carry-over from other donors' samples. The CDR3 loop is CASSLGRFEQYF. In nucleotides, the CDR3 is TGTGCCAGCAGCTTAGGAAGGTTCGAGCAGTACTTC.